The rows below give T cell receptor beta chains drawn from one sample of a study of post-analysis software for immune sequencing data. Using its own MiXCR run on the PCR reads, TCRdb lists one record per CDR3 protein. Altogether about 680,000 distinct CDR3 sequences are present, approximately 59% being singletons, with the ten largest covering around 11%. Input material: blood. The receptors come from a girl between 2 and 10 years old with multiple sclerosis. Both conserved end residues are part of each CDR3. A D gene is named only where the DNA matches it firmly. Not all rows give a size; the values are once, few, many and, for expanded clones, a class.

clone_size	d_call	v_call	j_call	cdr3_nt	cdr3_aa
few	NA	TRBV7-9	TRBJ1-1	TGTGCCAGCAGCCCAGGGGCTGAAGCTTTCTTT	CASSPGAEAFF
NA	NA	TRBV20-1	TRBJ2-4	TGCAGTGCTAGAGAGGCGGATTCAAGAAACATTCAGTACTTC	CSAREADSRNIQYF
NA	TRBD2	TRBV20-1	TRBJ2-1	TGCAGTGCTAGAGATTTAGCGGGGCTTTACAATGAGCAGTTCTTC	CSARDLAGLYNEQFF
once	TRBD2	TRBV29-1	TRBJ2-3	TGCAGCGTTCTCCCTAGCGGGAGGTGGAATACGCAGTATTTT	CSVLPSGRWNTQYF
few	TRBD2	TRBV5-6	TRBJ2-7	TGTGCCAGCAGCTTGCCTAGCGGGACCTACGAGCAGTACTTC	CASSLPSGTYEQYF
NA	NA	TRBV29-1	TRBJ2-4	TGCAGCGTTGAAGATCATGGGGTTTTAGAGCAGTACTTC	CSVEDHGVLEQYF
NA	NA	TRBV5-1	TRBJ2-1	TGCGCCAGTAGCTTGCGGTCCCATGAGCAGTTCTTC	CASSLRSHEQFF
NA	TRBD1	TRBV28	TRBJ2-7	TGTGCCAGCAGTTCCAACTCCAGGGGGCTCGGCGAGCAGTACTTC	CASSSNSRGLGEQYF
NA	TRBD1	TRBV7-6	TRBJ2-3	TGTGCCAGCAGCTTAGCGCCCTTAGGACAGGGTGGAGATACGCAGTATTTT	CASSLAPLGQGGDTQYF
few	TRBD2	TRBV20-1	TRBJ2-7	TGCAGTGCTCACATAGCGGGGGGGAACTACGAGCAGTACTTC	CSAHIAGGNYEQYF
NA	NA	TRBV6-2/TRBV6-3	TRBJ1-2	TGTGCCAGCAGTTCCCCCGGACAACCGAACTATGGCTACACCTTC	CASSSPGQPNYGYTF
NA	NA	TRBV2	TRBJ2-7	TGTGCCAGTTCCTGGGGCAGGGATTACGAGCAGTACTTC	CASSWGRDYEQYF
few	NA	TRBV20-1	TRBJ2-3	TGCAGTGCCCCCCCGGCGTTGGATGGAGATACGCAGTATTTT	CSAPPALDGDTQYF
NA	TRBD2	TRBV10-3	TRBJ2-3	TGTGCCATCAGCGCTGCCCCACTAGCGGGAGGGCCCACGCAGTATTTT	CAISAAPLAGGPTQYF
NA	NA	TRBV4-3	TRBJ2-1	TGCGCCAGCAGCCAAGTAGGATGGGGGAGCTCCTACAATGAGCAGTTCTTC	CASSQVGWGSSYNEQFF
NA	TRBD2	TRBV12-3/TRBV12-4	TRBJ2-1	TGTGCCAGCAGTCTCCGGGGCGGGAGCGGGAGCAATGAGCAGTTCTTC	CASSLRGGSGSNEQFF
NA	TRBD2	TRBV5-1	TRBJ2-7	TGCGCCAGCAGCCCCGTAGCGGGAGGCTCCTCCTACGAGCAGTACTTC	CASSPVAGGSSYEQYF
NA	NA	TRBV12-3/TRBV12-4	TRBJ1-1	TGTGCCAGCAGCCCCCCAGGGGCCTGGAACACTGAAGCTTTCTTT	CASSPPGAWNTEAFF
NA	NA	TRBV5-1	TRBJ1-2	TGCGCCAGCAGCTTGGCCGCCGGGTACGGCTACACCTTC	CASSLAAGYGYTF
NA	TRBD2	TRBV5-1	TRBJ2-1	TGCGCCAGCAGCTTAAGGGTAGCGGGAGCCCATGAGCAGTTCTTC	CASSLRVAGAHEQFF
NA	TRBD2	TRBV20-1	TRBJ2-1	TGCAGTGCTAGAGATCAGGGTAGCGGGGGGTACTACAATGAGCAGTTCTTC	CSARDQGSGGYYNEQFF
few	TRBD1	TRBV27	TRBJ1-6	TGTGCCAGCAGTTTGTTACAGGGGAATTCACCCCTCCACTTT	CASSLLQGNSPLHF
few	NA	TRBV7-8	TRBJ1-2	TGTGCCAGCAGCCCCCGGGACGGTAACTATGGCTACACCTTC	CASSPRDGNYGYTF
NA	NA	TRBV20-1	TRBJ2-1	TGCAGTGGCGCGGGGAGCCCCGGGAATGAGCAGTTCTTC	CSGAGSPGNEQFF
NA	TRBD1	TRBV10-3	TRBJ2-3	TGTGCCACCACCCAGGGGGCAGCTAGCACAGATACGCAGTATTTT	CATTQGAASTDTQYF
NA	NA	TRBV15	TRBJ2-1	TGTGCCACCAGCCCACCCCGCGGGGACTATGAGCAGTTCTTC	CATSPPRGDYEQFF
NA	TRBD2	TRBV6-4	TRBJ2-3	TGTGCCAGCACCTCAGCGGGGGGGAGCACAGATACGCAGTATTTT	CASTSAGGSTDTQYF
NA	NA	TRBV6-2/TRBV6-3	TRBJ2-5	TGTGCCAGCAGGGTCGTGGCAGATAAAGAGACCCAGTACTTC	CASRVVADKETQYF
NA	NA	TRBV20-1	TRBJ1-4	TGCAGTGCTAGAAGCGAGGTTAATGAAAAACTGTTTTTT	CSARSEVNEKLFF
NA	TRBD2	TRBV7-3	TRBJ2-3	TGTGCCAGCAGCCCCGAACTAGCGGGAGCCCCAGATACGCAGTATTTT	CASSPELAGAPDTQYF
few	NA	TRBV12-3/TRBV12-4	TRBJ1-2	TGTGCCACCGGCCCTGAAGGCTATGGCTACACCTTC	CATGPEGYGYTF
NA	TRBD2	TRBV6-2/TRBV6-3	TRBJ2-1	TGTGCCAGCAGTTACTGGTTCGGGAGGGCCGACGATGAGCAGTTCTTC	CASSYWFGRADDEQFF
NA	TRBD1	TRBV27	TRBJ1-4	TGTGCCAGCAGTCGAGAGACAGGGTACGAAAAACTGTTTTTT	CASSRETGYEKLFF
NA	NA	TRBV5-8	TRBJ2-1	TGTGCCAGCAGCTTGGCCCCAGCTGAGCAGTTCTTC	CASSLAPAEQFF
NA	NA	TRBV5-6	TRBJ2-4	TGTGCCAGCAGCACACCGGGACACACATCTCTAGCCAAAAACATTCAGTACTTC	CASSTPGHTSLAKNIQYF
once	TRBD1	TRBV29-1	TRBJ1-1	TGCAGCGTTGAAGGTGTTGACGGGACAGGGGTTGGTTGGACTGAAGCTTTCTTT	CSVEGVDGTGVGWTEAFF
NA	TRBD1	TRBV30	TRBJ1-2	TGTGCCTCGACAAACAGGGGGCCAGACTATGGCTACACCTTC	CASTNRGPDYGYTF
NA	NA	TRBV7-9	TRBJ1-2	TGTGCCAGCAGCTTAGGGCATATGGCCGATGGATACTATGGCTACACCTTC	CASSLGHMADGYYGYTF
NA	TRBD2	TRBV5-1	TRBJ2-1	TGCGCCAGCAGCCGGGGGACTAGCGGGACCCCATCCTACAATGGGCAGTTCTTC	CASSRGTSGTPSYNGQFF
NA	NA	TRBV29-1	TRBJ2-6	TGCAGCGTTGGCTACTTACAGGGAATGGGATCGAACTCTGGGGCCAACGTCCTGACTTTC	CSVGYLQGMGSNSGANVLTF
NA	NA	TRBV20-1	TRBJ1-4	TGCAGTGCTAGACTGGGGGGGGTTAATGAAAAACTGTTTTTT	CSARLGGVNEKLFF
few	NA	TRBV20-1	TRBJ2-1	TGCAGTGCTAGAGCCGCTAGTACGAATGAGCAGTTCTTC	CSARAASTNEQFF
NA	TRBD2	TRBV4-2	TRBJ2-1	TGTGCCAGCAGCCATTCTGCGGGGGTTGGTAATGAGCAGTTCTTC	CASSHSAGVGNEQFF
few	TRBD2	TRBV5-6	TRBJ2-1	TGTGCCAGCAGCTCACCCGGAGTAGCGGGGACCTACAATGAGCAGTTCTTC	CASSSPGVAGTYNEQFF
few	NA	TRBV10-3	TRBJ2-7	TGTGCCATTAGTGAGCCCACTAGCTCCGGACACGAGCAGTACTTC	CAISEPTSSGHEQYF
NA	NA	TRBV13	TRBJ2-7	TGCGCCAGCAGCTTAGCGGAACCCTCCTACGAGCAGTACTTC	CASSLAEPSYEQYF
NA	NA	TRBV5-1	TRBJ1-1	TGCGCCAGCAGCTTGTTTGGCACTGAAGCTTTCTTT	CASSLFGTEAFF
NA	NA	TRBV12-3/TRBV12-4	TRBJ1-1	TGTGCCAGCAGTATAGCAGACACCAGGAACACTGAAGCTTTCTTT	CASSIADTRNTEAFF
NA	NA	TRBV20-1	TRBJ2-7	TGCAGTGCCACTCCCGGGGACCGAATCCCCTACGAGCAGTACTTC	CSATPGDRIPYEQYF
NA	TRBD2	TRBV20-1	TRBJ2-7	TGCAGTGCTAGCTCTAGCGGGTTCTCCTACGAGCAGTACTTC	CSASSSGFSYEQYF
NA	NA	TRBV19	TRBJ1-1	TGTGCCAGTAGTAGACAGGAAGAGGTGAAAGCGGACACTGAAGCTTTCTTT	CASSRQEEVKADTEAFF
NA	TRBD1	TRBV7-2	TRBJ1-5	TGTGCCAGCAGCTTAGGACAGGGGGCTCAGCCCCAGCATTTT	CASSLGQGAQPQHF
NA	NA	TRBV20-1	TRBJ2-3	TGCAGTGCGATCAAACACCGTGGGCCGCACAGATCGACGCAGTATTTT	CSAIKHRGPHRSTQYF